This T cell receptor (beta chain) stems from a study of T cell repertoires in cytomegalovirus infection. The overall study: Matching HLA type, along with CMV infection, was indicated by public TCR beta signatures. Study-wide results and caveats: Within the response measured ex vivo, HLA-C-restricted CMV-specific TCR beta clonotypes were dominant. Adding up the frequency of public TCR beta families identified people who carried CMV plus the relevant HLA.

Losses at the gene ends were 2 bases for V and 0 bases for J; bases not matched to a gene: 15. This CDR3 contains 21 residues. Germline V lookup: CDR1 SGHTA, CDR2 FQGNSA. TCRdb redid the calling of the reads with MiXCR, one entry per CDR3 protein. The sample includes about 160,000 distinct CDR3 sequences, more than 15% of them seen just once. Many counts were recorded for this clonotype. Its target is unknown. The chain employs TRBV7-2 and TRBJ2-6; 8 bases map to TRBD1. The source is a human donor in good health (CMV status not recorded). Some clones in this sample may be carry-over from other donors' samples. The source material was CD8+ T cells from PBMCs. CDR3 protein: CASSLSADRGYSLSGANVLTF. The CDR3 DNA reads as TGTGCCAGCAGCTTAAGTGCCGACAGGGGCTACTCTCTCTCTGGGGCCAACGTCCTGACTTTC. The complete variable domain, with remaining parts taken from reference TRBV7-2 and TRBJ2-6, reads GAGVSQSPSNKVTEKGKDVELRCDPISGHTALYWYRQSLGQGLEFLIYFQGNSAPDKSGLPSDRFSAERTGGSVSTLTIQRTQQEDSAVYLCASSLSADRGYSLSGANVLTFGAGSRLTVL.